The 7 T cell receptor beta chains below all came from one sample that was sequenced in a study of blood T cells in healthy people across ages. A second PCR of 7 to 11 cycles used a sample-barcoded 5' primer and a J-beta primer mix. MiXCR, run by TCRdb on the 5' RACE reads, gives a single entry per CDR3 protein. The table records 890,000 or so distinct CDR3 sequences, around two thirds of them present only once. Sequencing was done on a sample of blood. These receptors came from a man aged 25 to 40 in good health.

This clonotype was found once. This sequence joins TRBV7-2 and TRBJ2-3, with unresolved D. This CDR3 is built from 15 residues. The germline V gene encodes CDR1 SGHTA and CDR2 FQGNSA. The ends were cut back, 5 bases at V and 2 bases at J, with 14 bases in the middle. CDR3 coding DNA: TGTGCCAGCAGCCTCGCCCGGGCTACCACAGATACGCAGTATTTT. Protein product: CASSLARATTDTQYF.

The chain recombines TRBV2 with TRBJ1-6; TRBD1 agrees at 7 bases. The ends lost 7 bases at V and 7 bases at J; junction bases unmatched: 4. Germline loops: CDR1 SNHLY, CDR2 FYNNEI. This CDR3 comprises 13 residues. The CDR3 region is CASTNRGNSPLHF. CDR3 nucleotide sequence: TGTGCCAGCACAAACAGGGGCAATTCACCCCTCCACTTT.

V gene TRBV2 combines with J gene TRBJ2-1, with TRBD2 identical over 14 bases. V gave up 6 bases and J gave up 9 bases; unmatched junction bases: 7. Germline CDR1 SNHLY, CDR2 FYNNEI. The CDR3 is made up of 15 amino acids. CDR3 bases: TGTGCCAGCAGGACTAGCGGGGGGGCCCATGGTGAGCAGTTCTTC. It specifies CASRTSGGAHGEQFF. Full variable domain (missing parts from reference TRBV2 and TRBJ2-1): EPEVTQTPSHQVTQMGQEVILRCVPISNHLYFYWYRQILGQKVEFLVSFYNNEISEKSEIFDDQFSVERPDGSNFTLKIRSTKLEDSAMYFCASRTSGGAHGEQFFGPGTRLTVL.

This clonotype showed up just a few times. V and J are TRBV12-3 or TRBV12-4 and TRBJ2-1; no clear D. The CDR3 extends over 15 amino acids. With 6 bases removed from V and 0 bases from J, the gap between germline ends came to 12 bases. The CDR3 loop is CASRRVGSSYNEQFF. The CDR3 bases are TGTGCCAGCAGGAGAGTTGGCAGCTCCTACAATGAGCAGTTCTTC.

V gene TRBV7-2 combines with J gene TRBJ2-3; the D gene is possibly TRBD2 (6 bases). The CDR3 extends over 12 amino acids. CDR1 and CDR2 from the germline V gene are SGHTA and FQGNSA. The ends were cut back, 3 bases at V and 9 bases at J, with 10 bases in the middle. The CDR3 protein is CASSFGGNTQYF. CDR3 DNA sequence: TGTGCCAGCAGCTTTGGAGGGAACACGCAGTATTTT.

This clonotype was observed a handful of times. This chain joins TRBV10-3 and TRBJ2-3; 7 bases agree with TRBD2. CDR1 ENHRY and CDR2 SYGVKD come from the germline V gene. The CDR3 has 18 residues. V was clipped by 2 bases and J by 6 bases; unmatched bases: 17. The CDR3 nucleotides read TGTGCCATCAGTGAGCCACGACGAGGCGGGGACTACGGTGATACGCAGTATTTT. Protein product: CAISEPRRGGDYGDTQYF.

The CDR3 DNA reads as TGCGCCAGCAGCTCCCCAATCCCGGACAGGGCTAGAGGCTACACCTTC. It is translated as CASSSPIPDRARGYTF. The V gene is TRBV5-1, the J gene TRBJ1-2; 8 positions match TRBD1. CDR3 size: 16 residues. Germline V gives CDR1 SGHRS, CDR2 YFSETQ. V gave up 3 bases and J gave up 8 bases; unmatched junction bases: 15.